This T cell receptor beta chain derives from a study of CD4+ T cells in melanoma. The CDR3 loop spans 12 amino acids. V was cut by 6 bases and J by 8 bases, with 11 bases left in between. The V gene's germline CDR1 is MNHNS and CDR2 SASEGT. TCRdb keeps only in-frame clones here, not all; method: immunoSEQ multiplex PCR. The sample holds more than 13,000 clones; roughly 83% are singletons and the top ten take about 6%. This clone was detected only a few times. The gene calls are TRBV6-1 and TRBJ2-4, with D hard to call. The sequence was collected from a human donor with melanoma. Sample: cells from a culture (not recorded whether cultured in vitro). Here the CDR3 reads CASSLHRDIQYF. In nucleotides, the CDR3 is TGTGCCAGCAGCCTTCATAGGGACATTCAGTACTTC.